The TCR beta chain under discussion was sequenced for a study of graft-versus-host responses after intestinal transplantation. For the study at large: Grafts that recipients had were multivisceral, liver-intestinal, or isolated intestinal transplants. Every recipient underwent anti-thymocyte globulin induction, then tacrolimus and steroids for roughly three years.

The data were produced by immunoSEQ multiplex PCR, yet TCRdb's version contains in-frame clones alone and is incomplete. The sample consists of 130,000 to 150,000 clones, about 90% of them appearing once. Study-wide findings and caveats: HvG clone declines early post-transplant were associated with peak circulating GvH levels. Some GvH clones appeared in ileal mucosa or blood before recipient bone marrow.

Concerning this clone itself: The antigen remains undetermined.

Deletions cut 0 bases from V and 5 bases from J, with 8 bases between. This CDR3 has 13 residues. Germline values: CDR1 SGDLS, CDR2 YYNGEE. The sequencing here drew on unstimulated CD4+ T cells sorted from spleen or lymph node cells, taken before intestinal transplant. This rearrangement joins TRBV9 to TRBJ1-1; no reliable D call. The clonotype comes from a human donor who received an intestinal transplant. The CDR3 DNA sequence: TGTGCCAGCAGCGTAGCGGCGTCGACTGAAGCTTTCTTT. Translation gives CASSVAASTEAFF.